What follows are 20 T cell receptor beta chains derived from one specimen sequenced in a study of shared T cell receptors in the human thymus. Only in-frame clones appear in the TCRdb table, and some are missing; sequencing was by immunoSEQ multiplex PCR. Of 500,000 to 750,000 clones listed, approximately 88% are singletons. The data were also submitted as part of a second study, on human thymus T cells.

The sample was thymocytes. The receptors were gathered from a boy under two years old with a congenital heart defect.

This clone was counted between two and nine times. The rearrangement uses TRBV5-6 and TRBJ1-3, with TRBD1 matching 8 bases. V lost 0 bases and J lost 3; bases outside the gene matches: 8. Germline V gene sequence: CDR1 SGHDT, CDR2 YYEEEE. There are 17 residues in the CDR3. The CDR3 is CASSLVVDRGSGNTIYF. The DNA of the CDR3 is TGTGCCAGCAGCTTGGTTGTAGACAGGGGAAGTGGAAACACCATATATTTT. Complete variable domain (other parts from reference TRBV5-6 and TRBJ1-3): DAGVTQSPTHLIKTRGQQVTLRCSPKSGHDTVSWYQQALGQGPQFIFQYYEEEERQRGNFPDRFSGHQFPNYSSELNVNALLLGDSALYLCASSLVVDRGSGNTIYFGEGSWLTVV.

J is TRBJ1-2 and V is TRBV29-1, with 8 positions matching TRBD1. From germline, CDR1 is SQVTM and CDR2 ANQGSEA. With 4 bases clipped from V and 8 bases from J, the junction kept 6 bases outside the gene matches. The CDR3 has 12 residues. Here the CDR3 reads CSVGMDRVGYTF. The DNA for the CDR3 is TGCAGCGTTGGCATGGACAGGGTCGGCTACACCTTC.

The chain joins TRBV5-6 to TRBJ2-7; D remains ambiguous. Trimming left V 0 bases short and J 4 bases short, with 11 bases between. The germline V gene has CDR1 SGHDT and CDR2 YYEEEE. CDR3 length equals 14 residues. For the CDR3, the DNA is TGTGCCAGCAGCTTGGCCGCAGCGCAATACGAGCAGTACTTC. Protein: CASSLAAAQYEQYF.

J is TRBJ2-3 and V is TRBV21-1; the table calls TRBD2, which could not be checked here. TRBV21-1 is tagged as a pseudogene. This CDR3 is 20 amino acids long. CDR3 sequence reads: CASSKITPLEAGGRGDTQYF. The CDR3 nucleotides are TGTGCCAGCAGCAAGATCACCCCCCTGGAGGCGGGAGGCAGGGGGGATACGCAGTATTTT.

The chain carries TRBV5-4 and TRBJ2-3; TRBD1 matches 10 bases. The CDR3 has 14 amino acids. Germline-derived CDR1 and CDR2 are SGHNT and YYREEE (reference sequence). The junction had 6 bases not matched to a gene; V was cut back by 5 bases and J by 6 bases. DNA for the CDR3: TGTGCCAGCAGGGACAGGGGGATACGGGATACGCAGTATTTT. Its translation is CASRDRGIRDTQYF.

The chain carries TRBV30 and TRBJ2-3, with D possibly being TRBD2 (5 bases). Germline CDR1 is GTSNPN and CDR2 is SVGIG (reference sequence). V lost 2 bases and J 2 bases, leaving 20 bases between the germline ends. This CDR3 is built from 17 residues. The CDR3 is CAWSTSPPQRYTDTQYF. CDR3 in DNA: TGTGCCTGGAGTACCTCACCCCCCCAGCGGTACACAGATACGCAGTATTTT.

The chain uses TRBV11-3 and TRBJ2-5, with TRBD2 identical over 15 bases. The CDR3 runs to 18 residues. The ends lost 4 bases at V and 2 bases at J; junction bases unmatched: 8. Germline lookup yields CDR1 SGHNT and CDR2 YENEEA. The CDR3 reads CASSSGLAGGPLQETQYF. Here the CDR3 DNA reads TGTGCCAGCAGCTCCGGACTAGCGGGAGGGCCGTTACAAGAGACCCAGTACTTC.

The chain recombines TRBV28 with TRBJ1-1, with D possibly matching TRBD1 (6 bases). With 7 bases removed from V and 4 bases from J, the gap between germline ends came to 19 bases. The CDR3 runs to 15 residues. CDR1 is MDHEN, CDR2 SYDVKM, per germline. DNA for the CDR3: TGTGCCAGCACCTCCGACAGGTTTTTATTCACTGAAGCTTTCTTT. As protein: CASTSDRFLFTEAFF.

This rearrangement joins TRBV23-1 to TRBJ2-7; 8 bases are shared with TRBD1. TRBV23-1 is an open reading frame whose function is uncertain. This CDR3 comprises 14 residues. V trimming: 8 bases; J trimming: 2 bases; junction bases outside the gene matches: 8. This chain's CDR3 is CASSWDRPTYEQYF. CDR3 DNA: TGCGCCAGCTCCTGGGACAGGCCCACCTACGAGCAGTACTTC.

This sequence joins TRBV5-1 and TRBJ2-7; D possibly corresponds to TRBD2 (5 bases). The CDR3 is 15 amino acids. Germline V gene sequence: CDR1 SGHRS, CDR2 YFSETQ. V lost 0 bases to trimming and J lost 7 bases, with 17 bases between them. The CDR3 reads CASSLVGIALEEQYF. DNA of the CDR3: TGCGCCAGCAGCTTGGTGGGGATCGCACTAGAGGAGCAGTACTTC.

The chain is built from TRBV5-4 and TRBJ2-7; 9 bases align to TRBD2. V shed 4 bases, J shed 7 bases, and the junction held 6 bases outside the gene matches. Germline V CDR1 and CDR2: SGHNT, YYREEE (reference sequence). The CDR3 totals 13 residues. CDR3 sequence: CASSPSGAGEQYF. CDR3 DNA: TGTGCCAGCAGCCCTAGCGGGGCGGGGGAGCAGTACTTC.

This chain connects TRBV15 to TRBJ1-5, with D possibly TRBD1 on 6 matching bases. Germline V gene data show CDR1 as LNHNV and CDR2 as YYDKDF (reference sequence). The CDR3 is 19 residues long. V lost 1 base to trimming and J lost 9 bases, with 28 bases between them. The CDR3 sequence is CATSRGERTVWTDLRPQHF. The CDR3, as DNA: TGTGCCACCAGCAGAGGGGAGAGGACCGTGTGGACAGATCTGCGGCCCCAGCATTTT.

This chain uses TRBV6-4 with TRBJ1-5, with D perhaps TRBD1 (5 bases). Trimming left V 0 bases short and J 0 bases short, with 15 bases between. The CDR3 is 18 residues long. Germline V gene lookup returns CDR1 MRHNA and CDR2 SNTAGT. The CDR3: CASSDSRGGAYSNQPQHF. The CDR3 nucleotides read TGTGCCAGCAGTGACTCGAGAGGAGGGGCCTATAGCAATCAGCCCCAGCATTTT.

V is TRBV25-1 and J is TRBJ1-2, with D unclear. This CDR3 contains 15 residues. Germline CDR1 is MGHDK and CDR2 is SYGVNS. The V end was cut by 4 bases, the J end by 6 bases, with 18 bases between. The CDR3 nucleotides read TGTGCCAGCAGTGTTGGTCGGAGTGCGAAGGATGGCTACACCTTC. The encoded protein is CASSVGRSAKDGYTF.

J is TRBJ2-1 and V is TRBV27, with D maybe TRBD2 (6 bases). Between the trimmed V and J ends, which lost 8 bases and 4 bases, there was a span of 18 bases. Germline lookup yields CDR1 MNHEY and CDR2 SMNVEV (reference sequence). CDR3 length: 15 amino acids. The chain's CDR3 is CASAKLAPTYNEQFF. The DNA for the CDR3 is TGTGCCAGCGCAAAACTAGCTCCGACATACAATGAGCAGTTCTTC.

The chain uses TRBV5-4 and TRBJ2-3; D might be TRBD1 (6 bases). V lost 2 bases to trimming and J lost 2 bases, with 12 bases between them. The CDR3 is 15 amino acids. The germline V gene has CDR1 SGHNT and CDR2 YYREEE (reference sequence). CDR3 DNA sequence: TGTGCCAGCAGCTTCGCACAGGGCCCCACAGATACGCAGTATTTT. Translating gives CASSFAQGPTDTQYF.

The CDR3 DNA reads as TGTGCCAGCAGTCGAAAGGGCAGGGGGCATTTCTATGGCTACACCTTC. It is translated as CASSRKGRGHFYGYTF. J is TRBJ1-2 and V is TRBV5-6; 8 nucleotides match TRBD1. Germline trimming cut 5 bases from V and 4 bases from J; bases unmatched to any gene: 13. Germline-derived CDR1 and CDR2 are SGHDT and YYEEEE. This CDR3 comprises 16 residues. The full variable domain, its missing parts supplied by reference TRBV5-6 and TRBJ1-2, is DAGVTQSPTHLIKTRGQQVTLRCSPKSGHDTVSWYQQALGQGPQFIFQYYEEEERQRGNFPDRFSGHQFPNYSSELNVNALLLGDSALYLCASSRKGRGHFYGYTFGSGTRLTVV.

This chain joins TRBV6-1 and TRBJ2-7; tentatively, D is TRBD2 (5 bases). CDR3 length: 18 amino acids. In germline, CDR1 is MNHNS, CDR2 SASEGT. Trimming took off 3 bases at V and 2 bases at J, with 23 bases between the two ends. CDR3 sequence: CASSDPDPGGPKAYEQYF. CDR3 in DNA: TGTGCCAGCAGTGACCCCGATCCTGGCGGGCCAAAGGCCTACGAGCAGTACTTC.

V is TRBV7-4 and J is TRBJ1-2, with 7 positions matching TRBD1. The J segment lost 1 base and the V segment lost 3 bases, leaving 20 bases of the junction unmatched. The CDR3 sequence is 20 residues long. Germline CDR1 reads SGHVT; CDR2 reads SQSDAQ. CDR3 protein: CASSFNPWDSLTTFNYGYTF. The CDR3 DNA sequence: TGTGCCAGCAGCTTTAATCCCTGGGACAGCCTAACCACTTTTAACTATGGCTACACCTTC.

The CDR3 protein is CASGLVGLAGEGYEQFF. CDR3 coding DNA: TGTGCTAGTGGTTTGGTTGGGCTAGCGGGAGAAGGATATGAGCAGTTCTTC. The chain links TRBV12-5 to TRBJ2-1, with 10 bases matching TRBD2. V was clipped by 0 bases and J by 8 bases; unmatched bases: 10. Germline V gene sequence: CDR1 LGHNT, CDR2 FRNRAP. This CDR3 comprises 17 residues.